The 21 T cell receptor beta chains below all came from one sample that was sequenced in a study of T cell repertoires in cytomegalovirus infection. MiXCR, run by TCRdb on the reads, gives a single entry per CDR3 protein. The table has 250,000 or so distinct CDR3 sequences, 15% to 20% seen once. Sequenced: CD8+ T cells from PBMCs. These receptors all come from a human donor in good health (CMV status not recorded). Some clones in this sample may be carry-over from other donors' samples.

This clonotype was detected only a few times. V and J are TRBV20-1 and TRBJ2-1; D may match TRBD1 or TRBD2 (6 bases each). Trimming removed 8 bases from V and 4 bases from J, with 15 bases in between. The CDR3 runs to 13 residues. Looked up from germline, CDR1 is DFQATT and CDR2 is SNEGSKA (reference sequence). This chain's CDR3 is CSHRGPEYNEQFF. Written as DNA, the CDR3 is TGCAGTCACCGGGGGCCCGAATACAATGAGCAGTTCTTC.

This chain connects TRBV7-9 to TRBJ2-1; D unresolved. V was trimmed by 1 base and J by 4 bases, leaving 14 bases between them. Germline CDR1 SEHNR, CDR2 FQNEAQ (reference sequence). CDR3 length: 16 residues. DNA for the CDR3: TGTGCCAGCAGCTTAGTTGGAGTCGGCACTTACAATGAGCAGTTCTTC. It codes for CASSLVGVGTYNEQFF.

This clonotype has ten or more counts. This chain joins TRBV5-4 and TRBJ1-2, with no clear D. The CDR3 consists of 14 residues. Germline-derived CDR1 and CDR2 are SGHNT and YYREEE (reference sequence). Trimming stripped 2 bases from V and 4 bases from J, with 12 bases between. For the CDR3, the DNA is TGTGCCAGCAGCTTCTTCACGGATACCTATGGCTACACCTTC. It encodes CASSFFTDTYGYTF.

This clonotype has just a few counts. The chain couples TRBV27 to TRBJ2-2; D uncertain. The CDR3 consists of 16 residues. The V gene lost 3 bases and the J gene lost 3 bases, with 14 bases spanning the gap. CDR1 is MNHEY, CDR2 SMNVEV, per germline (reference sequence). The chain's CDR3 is CASSFLHGPYTGELFF. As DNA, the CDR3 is TGTGCCAGCAGTTTCCTCCACGGGCCCTACACCGGGGAGCTGTTTTTT.

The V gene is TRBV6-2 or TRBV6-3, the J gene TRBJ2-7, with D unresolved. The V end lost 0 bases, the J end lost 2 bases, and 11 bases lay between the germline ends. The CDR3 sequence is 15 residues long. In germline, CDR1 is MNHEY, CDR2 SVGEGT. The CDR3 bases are TGTGCCAGCAGTTACTCGATGGACCAAACCTACGAGCAGTACTTC. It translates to CASSYSMDQTYEQYF.

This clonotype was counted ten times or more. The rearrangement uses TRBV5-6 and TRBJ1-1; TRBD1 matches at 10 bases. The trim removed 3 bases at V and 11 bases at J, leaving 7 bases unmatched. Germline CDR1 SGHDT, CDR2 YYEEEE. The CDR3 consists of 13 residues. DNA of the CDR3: TGTGCCAGCAGCTCCGACAGGGGGCCGGAGGCTTTCTTT. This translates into CASSSDRGPEAFF.

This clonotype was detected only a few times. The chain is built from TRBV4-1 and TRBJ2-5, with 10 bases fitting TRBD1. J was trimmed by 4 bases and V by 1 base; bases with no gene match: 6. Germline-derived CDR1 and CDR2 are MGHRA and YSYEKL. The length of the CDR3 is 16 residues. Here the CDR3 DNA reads TGCGCCAGCAGCCAAGCCCCGGGACAGGGGTTAGAGACCCAGTACTTC. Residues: CASSQAPGQGLETQYF.

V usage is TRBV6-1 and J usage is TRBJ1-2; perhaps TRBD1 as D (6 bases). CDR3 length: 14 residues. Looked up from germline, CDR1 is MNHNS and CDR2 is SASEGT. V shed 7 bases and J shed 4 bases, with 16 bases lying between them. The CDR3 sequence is CASTSLEGGYGYTF. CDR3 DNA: TGTGCCAGCACTTCATTGGAGGGGGGCTATGGCTACACCTTC.

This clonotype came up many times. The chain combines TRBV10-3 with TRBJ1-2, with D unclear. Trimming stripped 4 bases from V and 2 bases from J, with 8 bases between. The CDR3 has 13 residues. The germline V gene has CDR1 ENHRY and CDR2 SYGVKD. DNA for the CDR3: TGTGCCATCAGTGTCACAGAAAACTATGGCTACACCTTC. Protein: CAISVTENYGYTF.

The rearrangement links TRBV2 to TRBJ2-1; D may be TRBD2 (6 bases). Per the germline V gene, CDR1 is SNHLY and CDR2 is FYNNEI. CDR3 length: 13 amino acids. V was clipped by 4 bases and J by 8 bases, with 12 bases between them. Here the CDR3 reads CASSAGPGDEQFF. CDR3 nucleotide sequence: TGTGCCAGCAGTGCAGGTCCGGGAGATGAGCAGTTCTTC.

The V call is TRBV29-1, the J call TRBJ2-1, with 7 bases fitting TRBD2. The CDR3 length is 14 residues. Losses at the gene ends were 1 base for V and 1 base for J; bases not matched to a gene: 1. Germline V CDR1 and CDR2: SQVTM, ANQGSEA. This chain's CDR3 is CSVEGGGSYNEQFF. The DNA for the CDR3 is TGCAGCGTTGAAGGCGGGGGTTCCTACAATGAGCAGTTCTTC.

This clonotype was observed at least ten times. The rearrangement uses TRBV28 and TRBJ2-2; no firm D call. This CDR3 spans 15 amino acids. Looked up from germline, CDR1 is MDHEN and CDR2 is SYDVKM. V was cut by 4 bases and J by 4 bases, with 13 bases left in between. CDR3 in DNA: TGTGCCAGCAGTTCCATCGGACCACCCACCGGGGAGCTGTTTTTT. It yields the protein CASSSIGPPTGELFF.

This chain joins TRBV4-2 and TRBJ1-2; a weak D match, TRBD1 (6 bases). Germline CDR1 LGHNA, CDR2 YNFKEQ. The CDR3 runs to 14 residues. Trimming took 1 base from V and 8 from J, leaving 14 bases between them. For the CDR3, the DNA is TGTGCCAGCAGCCAAGGCGGGGGGGCTGAGGGCTACACCTTC. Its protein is CASSQGGGAEGYTF.

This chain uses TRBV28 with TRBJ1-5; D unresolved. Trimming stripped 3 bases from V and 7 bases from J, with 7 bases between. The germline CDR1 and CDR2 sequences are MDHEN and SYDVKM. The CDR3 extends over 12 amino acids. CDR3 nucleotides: TGTGCCAGCAGTTTGTTACTCCAGCCCCAGCATTTT. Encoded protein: CASSLLLQPQHF.

The CDR3 reads CSAREERTPTGELFF. The CDR3 nucleotides are TGCAGTGCTAGAGAGGAAAGGACACCGACCGGGGAGCTGTTTTTT. The chain links TRBV20-1 to TRBJ2-2; the D gene is possibly TRBD1 (5 bases). V lost 0 bases, J lost 5 bases, and 13 bases lay in between. Germline values: CDR1 DFQATT, CDR2 SNEGSKA (reference sequence). This CDR3 region has 15 residues.

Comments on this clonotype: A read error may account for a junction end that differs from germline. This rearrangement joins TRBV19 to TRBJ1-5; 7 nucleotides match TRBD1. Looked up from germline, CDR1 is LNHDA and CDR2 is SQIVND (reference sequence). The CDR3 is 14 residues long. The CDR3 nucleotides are TGTGACAGTAGTATATGGACAGGAGATCAGCCCCAGCATTTT. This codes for CDSSIWTGDQPQHF.

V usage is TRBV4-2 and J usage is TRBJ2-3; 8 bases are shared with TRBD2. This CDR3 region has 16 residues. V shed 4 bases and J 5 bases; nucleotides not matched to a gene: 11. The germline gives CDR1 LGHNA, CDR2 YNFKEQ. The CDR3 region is CASSRTTSALGDTQYF. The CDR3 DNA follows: TGTGCCAGCAGCCGAACGACTAGCGCACTCGGAGATACGCAGTATTTT.

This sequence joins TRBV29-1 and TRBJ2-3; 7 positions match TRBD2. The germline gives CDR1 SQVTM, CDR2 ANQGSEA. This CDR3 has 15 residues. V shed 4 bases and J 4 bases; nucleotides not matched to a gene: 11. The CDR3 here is CSVGGDYWSPDTQYF. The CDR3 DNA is TGCAGCGTTGGGGGGGACTATTGGTCCCCAGATACGCAGTATTTT.

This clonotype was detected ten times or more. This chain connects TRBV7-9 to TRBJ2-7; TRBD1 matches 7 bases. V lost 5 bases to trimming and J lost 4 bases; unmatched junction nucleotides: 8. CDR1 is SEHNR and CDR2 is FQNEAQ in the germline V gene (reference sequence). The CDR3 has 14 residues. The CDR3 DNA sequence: TGTGCCAGCAGCCCGACAGGGATTGCGTACGAGCAGTACTTC. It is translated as CASSPTGIAYEQYF.

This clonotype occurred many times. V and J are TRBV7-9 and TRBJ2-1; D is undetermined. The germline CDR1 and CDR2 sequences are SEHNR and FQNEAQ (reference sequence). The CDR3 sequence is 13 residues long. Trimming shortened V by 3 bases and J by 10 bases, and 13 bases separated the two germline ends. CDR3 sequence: CASSFLGIGEQFF. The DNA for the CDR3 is TGTGCCAGCAGCTTCTTGGGGATCGGGGAGCAGTTCTTC.

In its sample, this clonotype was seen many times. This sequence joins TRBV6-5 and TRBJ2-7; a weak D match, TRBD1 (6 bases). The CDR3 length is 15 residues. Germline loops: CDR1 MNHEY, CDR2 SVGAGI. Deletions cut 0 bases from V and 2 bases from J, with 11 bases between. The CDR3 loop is CASSYSSGATYEQYF. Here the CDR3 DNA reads TGTGCCAGCAGTTACTCGTCAGGGGCGACCTACGAGCAGTACTTC.